The sample holds one count of the clone carrying this T cell receptor (beta chain). The antigen remains undetermined. V lost 4 bases, J lost 2 bases, and 19 bases lay in between. Germline CDR1 reads SGHRS; CDR2 reads YFSETQ. The CDR3 extends over 17 amino acids. The test was conducted at deep level. Method: immunoSEQ multiplex PCR; TCRdb's copy keeps in-frame clones and lacks some. The sample carries approximately 2.1 million clones, 85% to 95% recorded once. The data are from a study of shared clonotypes between healthy human individuals. Study-wide context: Per donor, three plates held CD4 naive cells, three held CD4 memory, two held CD8 naive and one held CD8 memory. Study-wide results and caveats: Collection of samples was limited to blood; tissue repertoires likely differ.

The source is a man between 18 and 35 years old in good health. Some clones in this sample may be carry-over from other donors' samples. The rearrangement uses TRBV5-1 and TRBJ2-1; tentative D call: TRBD2 (5 bases). The sequenced material came from naive CD4+ T cells from PBMCs. Subset: CD45RA+ positively selected. The CDR3 sequence is CASSVLFGRAAYNEQFF. The CDR3 DNA reads TGCGCCAGCAGCGTCTTATTCGGGCGGGCCGCCTACAATGAGCAGTTCTTC.